This record concerns one T cell receptor (beta chain) sequence. This sample is drawn from a study of blood T cell repertoires in COVID-19. On the study more broadly: The study drew acute and convalescent COVID-19 samples from the United States, Italy and Spain. From T cells, B-cell-depleted T cells, or PBMCs came the material, which was cDNA or gDNA.

In the study's own analysis: Quantification of nucleated cells was approximated via reference gene primer amplification. Profiled with immunoSEQ multiplex PCR; TCRdb holds only in-frame clones, not every one. V and J calls and clone size are as listed in that table; D and trimming were resolved from the DNA. The table has some 9,900 clones, 70% to 90% seen once. The receptor was derived from a human donor in a cohort sampled during active COVID-19. The sequenced sample was peripheral blood.

Here the CDR3 DNA reads TGTGCCAGCAGCGACAGGGGCAAGGATTCACCCCTCCACTTT. Translating gives CASSDRGKDSPLHF. The rearrangement uses TRBV5-4 and TRBJ1-6; 8 bases align to TRBD1. The ends lost 4 bases at V and 8 bases at J; junction bases unmatched: 5. The germline gives CDR1 SGHNT, CDR2 YYREEE (reference sequence). This CDR3 region has 14 residues. Supplemented by reference TRBV5-4 and TRBJ1-6, the full variable domain reads ETGVTQSPTHLIKTRGQQVTLRCSSQSGHNTVSWYQQALGQGPQFIFQYYREEENGRGNFPPRFSGLQFPNYSSELNVNALELDDSALYLCASSDRGKDSPLHFGNGTRLTVT.